This entry lists 13 T cell receptor beta chains sequenced from one sample in a study of cytomegalovirus exposure and HLA in healthy donors. Method: immunoSEQ multiplex PCR; TCRdb's copy keeps in-frame clones and lacks some. In the table there are around 190,000 clones, 85% of which are singletons. The sequenced sample was PBMCs. The receptor set was obtained from a man aged 18 to 30 in good health and CMV-seropositive.

Concerning this clone itself: The same CDR3 also results from other DNA sequences found in this sample. The genes are TRBV6-1 and TRBJ2-7; 12 positions agree with TRBD1. Trimming removed 8 bases from V and 5 bases from J; junction bases left unmatched: 1. Per the germline V gene, CDR1 is MNHNS and CDR2 is SASEGT. CDR3 length: 12 residues. DNA for the CDR3: TGTGCCAGCCGGGACAGGGGGCACGAGCAGTACTTC. Protein: CASRDRGHEQYF.

This chain connects TRBV2 to TRBJ1-1; tentative D call: TRBD1 (5 bases). Trimming pared 6 bases from V and 1 base from J, leaving 9 bases between. This CDR3 comprises 13 residues. Germline CDR1 reads SNHLY; CDR2 reads FYNNEI. The CDR3 DNA is TGTGCCAGCAGGGATACAGGGAACACTGAAGCTTTCTTT. Translation gives CASRDTGNTEAFF.

CDR3 sequence reads: CASSQATTGGHYNEQFF. The CDR3 DNA reads TGCGCCAGCAGCCAAGCGACCACAGGGGGCCACTACAATGAGCAGTTCTTC. The J gene is TRBJ2-1, the V gene TRBV4-1; 9 bases match TRBD1. The CDR3 extends over 17 amino acids. CDR1 and CDR2 (germline): MGHRA, YSYEKL. V trimming: 1 base; J trimming: 3 bases; junction bases outside the gene matches: 7.

The chain uses TRBV5-1 and TRBJ2-5; possibly TRBD2 for D (6 bases). This CDR3 is 14 amino acids long. Germline CDR1 reads SGHRS; CDR2 reads YFSETQ. The V and J ends lost 4 bases and 5 bases respectively, with 15 bases between them. CDR3 nucleotides: TGCGCCAGCAGCGGGGGGTCACCCGGGGAGACCCAGTACTTC. Translation: CASSGGSPGETQYF.

The chain uses TRBV7-8 and TRBJ1-2, with D maybe TRBD1 (5 bases). The CDR3 spans 14 residues. The germline CDR1 and CDR2 sequences are SGHVS and FQNEAQ. V lost 4 bases and J lost 0, with 9 bases in between. The CDR3 sequence is CASSSGPSNYGYTF. The CDR3 DNA reads as TGTGCCAGCAGCTCAGGGCCGTCTAACTATGGCTACACCTTC.

The table lists this clone with a few counts. V gene TRBV6-5 combines with J gene TRBJ2-5; D might be TRBD2 (6 bases). In germline, CDR1 is MNHEY, CDR2 SVGAGI. The CDR3 covers 13 residues. The V and J ends lost 6 bases and 5 bases respectively, with 13 bases between them. The CDR3 region has the DNA TGTGCCAGCAGCCCCCGGGACTGGGAGACCCAGTACTTC. This translates into CASSPRDWETQYF.

The rearrangement uses TRBV5-8 and TRBJ2-1, with TRBD2 matching over 12 bases. The CDR3 is 16 amino acids. Trimming removed 0 bases from V and 10 bases from J; junction bases left unmatched: 8. From germline, CDR1 is SGHTS and CDR2 YDEGEE. The CDR3 bases are TGTGCCAGCAGCTTGGTGTCTCCCGGACTAGCGGGGGAGCAGTTCTTC. Encoded protein: CASSLVSPGLAGEQFF.

V usage is TRBV5-1 and J usage is TRBJ2-1; D may be TRBD2 (5 bases). CDR3 length equals 13 residues. Trimming stripped 5 bases from V and 1 base from J, with 7 bases between. Germline V gene lookup returns CDR1 SGHRS and CDR2 YFSETQ. The CDR3 DNA follows: TGCGCCAGCAGTTCGGGATCCTACAATGAGCAGTTCTTC. Protein product: CASSSGSYNEQFF.

On this clone itself: Other DNA sequences in this specimen translate into the identical CDR3. The J gene is TRBJ2-3, the V gene TRBV7-9; perhaps TRBD1 as D (6 bases). The germline V and J ends were trimmed by 1 base and 0 bases, with 8 bases remaining between them. Germline loops: CDR1 SEHNR, CDR2 FQNEAQ (reference sequence). The CDR3 has 15 residues. This CDR3 reads CASSLGQGSTDTQYF. The CDR3 DNA follows: TGTGCCAGCAGCTTAGGTCAGGGGAGCACAGATACGCAGTATTTT.

The chain employs TRBV9 and TRBJ1-2; 10 nucleotides agree with TRBD1. This CDR3 region has 12 residues. Germline V lookup: CDR1 SGDLS, CDR2 YYNGEE. V lost 7 bases and J lost 8; bases outside the gene matches: 5. CDR3 protein: CASRDRGQGYTF. The CDR3 DNA follows: TGTGCCAGCCGAGACAGGGGGCAAGGCTACACCTTC.

The chain links TRBV5-4 to TRBJ2-1; 7 bases are shared with TRBD2. V trimming: 3 bases; J trimming: 1 base; junction bases outside the gene matches: 4. In germline, CDR1 is SGHNT, CDR2 YYREEE (reference sequence). This CDR3 is built from 15 residues. CDR3 amino acids: CASSSGGGSYNEQFF. The CDR3 bases are TGTGCCAGCAGCTCGGGGGGAGGATCCTACAATGAGCAGTTCTTC.

This clone was detected only a few times. The chain employs TRBV5-1 and TRBJ1-1; the match to TRBD1 covers 9 bases. V shed 4 bases, J shed 9 bases, and the junction held 10 bases outside the gene matches. CDR1 and CDR2 from the germline V gene are SGHRS and YFSETQ. The CDR3 has 14 amino acids. Here the CDR3 reads CASSPGTGTYKAFF. The CDR3 region has the DNA TGCGCCAGCAGCCCCGGGACAGGGACTTACAAAGCTTTCTTT.

This rearrangement joins TRBV30 to TRBJ2-2; 9 nucleotides align to TRBD2. The CDR3 extends over 14 amino acids. The ends lost 4 bases at V and 3 bases at J; junction bases unmatched: 3. Per germline, CDR1 GTSNPN and CDR2 SVGIG (reference sequence). The CDR3 region has the DNA TGTGCCTGGAATGCGGGAGGGCACACCGGGGAGCTGTTTTTT. Translated: CAWNAGGHTGELFF.